The 28 T cell receptor beta chains below come from one sample, sequenced in a study of CD8+ T cells in alopecia areata. Specified treatment: oral pan-JAK inhibitor, 5-10 mg twice daily. Extraction of RNA preceded its reverse transcription into cDNA, which served as the sequencing template. Measured with immunoSEQ multiplex PCR; TCRdb has only the in-frame clones, and not every one. Among about 190,000 clones listed, about 60% were seen once. This specimen consisted of CD4+ T cells sorted from blood, obtained at week 4, from a patient treated with tofacitinib. The receptors here all came from a human donor with alopecia areata.

The chain combines TRBV30 with TRBJ2-1; 8 nucleotides agree with TRBD1. The junction had 8 bases not matched to a gene; V was cut back by 0 bases and J by 4 bases. In germline, CDR1 is GTSNPN, CDR2 SVGIG (reference sequence). CDR3 size: 16 residues. The CDR3 DNA is TGTGCCTGGAGTGTACAGGGGGTATATAGGTACAATGAGCAGTTCTTC. Its protein product is CAWSVQGVYRYNEQFF.

This sequence joins TRBV6-5 and TRBJ2-7; 14 bases map to TRBD2. V lost 6 bases to trimming and J lost 4 bases; unmatched junction nucleotides: 2. The CDR3 is 14 residues long. Germline CDR1 reads MNHEY; CDR2 reads SVGAGI. CDR3 loop: CASRGTSGSYEQYF. The CDR3 nucleotides read TGTGCCAGCAGGGGGACTAGCGGGAGTTACGAGCAGTACTTC.

The rearrangement links TRBV5-1 to TRBJ1-3, with 7 bases aligning to TRBD1. Germline V gives CDR1 SGHRS, CDR2 YFSETQ. The V segment lost 0 bases and the J segment 0 bases; nucleotides outside the gene matches: 6. This CDR3 is 17 amino acids long. The CDR3: CASSLAGTVNSGNTIYF. CDR3 nucleotides: TGCGCCAGCAGCTTGGCCGGGACAGTTAACTCTGGAAACACCATATATTTT.

In its sample, this clone was seen once. The chain has TRBV5-6 and TRBJ2-5; 11 bases map to TRBD2. The CDR3 consists of 17 residues. CDR1 and CDR2 (germline): SGHDT, YYEEEE. The V segment lost 1 base and the J segment 2 bases; nucleotides outside the gene matches: 7. This CDR3 reads CASSLKFSGRGQETQYF. In DNA, the CDR3 is TGTGCCAGCAGCTTGAAGTTTAGCGGGAGGGGACAAGAGACCCAGTACTTC. Variable domain in full (rest from reference TRBV5-6 and TRBJ2-5): DAGVTQSPTHLIKTRGQQVTLRCSPKSGHDTVSWYQQALGQGPQFIFQYYEEEERQRGNFPDRFSGHQFPNYSSELNVNALLLGDSALYLCASSLKFSGRGQETQYFGPGTRLLVL.

The DNA of the CDR3 is TGTGCCACCAGTTACGACCGAGGCCGGGAGCAGTACTTC. This encodes CATSYDRGREQYF. This sequence joins TRBV15 and TRBJ2-7; no clear D. CDR3 length: 13 residues. In germline, CDR1 is LNHNV, CDR2 YYDKDF (reference sequence). The germline V and J ends were trimmed by 6 bases and 7 bases, with 16 bases remaining between them.

As regards this clone: This sample also contains other DNA sequences that code for the same CDR3. This rearrangement joins TRBV29-1 to TRBJ2-5; either TRBD1 or TRBD2 may supply D (5 bases each). There are 11 residues in the CDR3. V lost 4 bases and J lost 5, with 8 bases in between. The V gene's germline CDR1 is SQVTM and CDR2 ANQGSEA. This CDR3 is CSVAEGETQYF. The CDR3, as DNA: TGCAGCGTTGCCGAGGGGGAGACCCAGTACTTC.

V is TRBV29-1 and J is TRBJ2-5; TRBD1 matches at 9 bases. Germline values: CDR1 SQVTM, CDR2 ANQGSEA. V lost 7 bases to trimming and J lost 2 bases; unmatched junction nucleotides: 5. This CDR3 has 13 residues. The CDR3 region has the DNA TGCAGCGCCTGGGGGACAGGGCAAGAGACCCAGTACTTC. Encoded protein: CSAWGTGQETQYF.

V gene TRBV30 combines with J gene TRBJ2-2; possible D gene TRBD1, 6 bases. The V end was cut by 1 base, the J end by 4 bases, with 13 bases between. Germline CDR1 is GTSNPN and CDR2 is SVGIG (reference sequence). CDR3 size: 15 residues. The CDR3 protein is CAWSAPDRSTGELFF. In DNA, the CDR3 is TGTGCCTGGAGTGCCCCCGACAGGTCCACCGGGGAGCTGTTTTTT.

The V gene is TRBV30, the J gene TRBJ2-5, with a tentative D call TRBD2 (6 bases). The CDR3 spans 15 residues. Trimming left V 5 bases short and J 9 bases short, with 25 bases between. Germline CDR1 reads GTSNPN; CDR2 reads SVGIG (reference sequence). The CDR3 region is CAWGPTSSFGGSQYF. The CDR3 DNA is TGTGCCTGGGGACCCACTAGCAGCTTTGGTGGGTCCCAGTACTTC.

This chain links TRBV2 with TRBJ2-7; a weak D match, TRBD2 (5 bases). Trimming took 5 bases from V and 0 from J, leaving 11 bases between them. This CDR3 has 14 residues. CDR1 and CDR2 (germline): SNHLY, FYNNEI. CDR3 sequence (DNA): TGTGCCAGCAGTCGGACTGAAAGCTCCTACGAGCAGTACTTC. This gives the protein CASSRTESSYEQYF.

The chain recombines TRBV7-2 with TRBJ2-7; D is possibly TRBD1 (6 bases). Trimming pared 3 bases from V and 5 bases from J, leaving 11 bases between. Germline CDR1 SGHTA, CDR2 FQGNSA. This CDR3 comprises 13 residues. The CDR3 loop reads CASSFKGVHEQYF. In DNA, the CDR3 is TGTGCCAGCAGCTTCAAGGGGGTCCACGAGCAGTACTTC. Full variable domain (remainder filled in from reference TRBV7-2 and TRBJ2-7): GAGVSQSPSNKVTEKGKDVELRCDPISGHTALYWYRQSLGQGLEFLIYFQGNSAPDKSGLPSDRFSAERTGGSVSTLTIQRTQQEDSAVYLCASSFKGVHEQYFGPGTRLTVT.

V gene TRBV30 combines with J gene TRBJ1-2, with D perhaps matching TRBD1 (5 bases). The CDR3 runs 13 residues. Germline V gives CDR1 GTSNPN, CDR2 SVGIG (reference sequence). V lost 1 base, J lost 3 bases, and 9 bases lay in between. The CDR3 region is CAWSEGRDYGYTF. The CDR3 DNA reads TGTGCCTGGAGTGAGGGCAGGGACTATGGCTACACCTTC.

Only a few counts were recorded for this clone. This chain uses TRBV11-2 with TRBJ2-5; 8 nucleotides align to TRBD2. Germline-derived CDR1 and CDR2 are SGHAT and FQNNGV. J gave up 3 bases and V 1 base, and 4 bases lay outside the gene matches. This CDR3 is built from 15 residues. The CDR3 reads CASSLGPAGEETQYF. The CDR3 bases are TGTGCCAGCAGCTTAGGGCCAGCGGGGGAAGAGACCCAGTACTTC.

The genes are TRBV29-1 and TRBJ2-1, with 8 bases that match TRBD1. Germline V gene data show CDR1 as SQVTM and CDR2 as ANQGSEA. J lost 0 bases, V lost 6 bases, and 7 bases had no gene match. The CDR3 contains 15 residues. The CDR3: CSVDRVGSSYNEQFF. The CDR3 nucleotides read TGCAGCGTGGACAGGGTAGGGAGCTCCTACAATGAGCAGTTCTTC.

The sample holds a few counts of this clone. In the same sample, other DNA sequences code for this CDR3. The V and J genes are TRBV29-1 and TRBJ2-7; 8 nucleotides line up with TRBD1. J gave up 2 bases and V 4 bases, and 1 base lay outside the gene matches. From germline, CDR1 is SQVTM and CDR2 ANQGSEA. CDR3 length: 12 amino acids. CDR3 sequence reads: CSVVGQAYEQYF. CDR3 bases: TGCAGCGTTGTGGGACAGGCCTACGAGCAGTACTTC.

This clone has just a few counts. The chain employs TRBV27 and TRBJ1-5, with 8 bases that match TRBD1. CDR3 length equals 13 residues. V lost 5 bases, J lost 11 bases, and 8 bases stayed unmatched. Germline V CDR1 and CDR2: MNHEY, SMNVEV (reference sequence). The CDR3 DNA reads as TGTGCCAGCAGTCCCCTCAGGGGGCAGACCCAGCATTTT. It yields the protein CASSPLRGQTQHF.

V usage is TRBV6-6 and J usage is TRBJ2-7; D perhaps matches TRBD1 (5 bases). The CDR3 contains 13 residues. Trimming pared 6 bases from V and 2 bases from J, leaving 11 bases between. Per germline, CDR1 MNHNY and CDR2 SVGAGI (reference sequence). The CDR3 DNA reads as TGTGCCAGCAGGGTGGTAGGGGCCTACGAGCAGTACTTC. Protein: CASRVVGAYEQYF.

The rearrangement uses TRBV30 and TRBJ1-4, with D hard to call. In germline, CDR1 is GTSNPN, CDR2 SVGIG (reference sequence). CDR3 length: 15 residues. V was shortened by 0 bases and J by 0 bases, with 8 bases between the two germline ends. Here the CDR3 reads CAWSVGWTTNEKLFF. The CDR3 nucleotides are TGTGCCTGGAGTGTGGGCTGGACAACTAATGAAAAACTGTTTTTT. Using reference TRBV30 and TRBJ1-4 for the parts outside the CDR3, the full variable domain is SQTIHQWPATLVQPVGSPLSLECTVEGTSNPNLYWYRQAAGRGLQLLFYSVGIGQISSEVPQNLSASRPQDRQFILSSKKLLLSDSGFYLCAWSVGWTTNEKLFFGSGTQLSVL.

This clone showed up just a few times. V and J are TRBV30 and TRBJ2-5, with D possibly TRBD1 on 5 matching bases. The CDR3 spans 12 residues. V was pared by 0 bases and J by 5 bases, with 7 bases between. Germline CDR1 GTSNPN, CDR2 SVGIG (reference sequence). The CDR3 DNA reads as TGTGCCTGGAGTGTAAACAGGGAGACCCAGTACTTC. This gives the protein CAWSVNRETQYF.

For this clone: The same CDR3 can be traced to other DNA sequences in this sample. The chain carries TRBV7-9 and TRBJ2-1; TRBD2 matches 13 bases. V was pared by 3 bases and J by 7 bases, with 3 bases of the junction left unmatched. CDR1 and CDR2 from the germline V gene are SEHNR and FQNEAQ (reference sequence). The CDR3 loop spans 15 amino acids. The CDR3 loop is CASSLTSGRINEQFF. CDR3 DNA: TGTGCCAGCAGCTTGACTAGCGGGAGGATAAATGAGCAGTTCTTC.

The J gene is TRBJ2-1, the V gene TRBV2, with 14 nucleotides matching TRBD2. The CDR3 runs 14 residues. V dropped 7 bases and J dropped 9; count of bases not matched to a gene: 5. Germline CDR1 reads SNHLY; CDR2 reads FYNNEI. CDR3 coding DNA: TGTGCCAGCACTGGGACTAGCGGGAGTTTTGAGCAGTTCTTC. This encodes CASTGTSGSFEQFF.

This clone appeared a single time. The rearrangement links TRBV7-2 to TRBJ1-2; perhaps TRBD1 as D (5 bases). Germline CDR1 SGHTA, CDR2 FQGNSA. The CDR3 totals 14 residues. Trimming took 3 bases from V and 6 from J, leaving 14 bases between them. The chain's CDR3 is CASSLDRDLDGYTF. DNA for the CDR3: TGTGCCAGCAGCTTGGACCGGGACCTCGATGGCTACACCTTC.

The chain joins TRBV4-1 to TRBJ2-7; the D gene is possibly TRBD1 (5 bases). V was trimmed by 1 base and J by 1 base, leaving 11 bases between them. Germline CDR1 is MGHRA and CDR2 is YSYEKL. The length of the CDR3 is 15 residues. Written as DNA, the CDR3 is TGCGCCAGCAGCCAAGGACAGATCTATTCCTACGAGCAGTACTTC. It is translated as CASSQGQIYSYEQYF.

The chain employs TRBV7-2 and TRBJ2-7; no clear D gene. This CDR3 has 14 residues. The V gene lost 3 bases and the J gene lost 3 bases, with 12 bases spanning the gap. CDR1 is SGHTA, CDR2 FQGNSA, per germline. The CDR3 sequence: CASSLTSRNYEQYF. CDR3 bases: TGTGCCAGCAGCTTGACCAGCAGAAACTACGAGCAGTACTTC.

This clone has a handful of counts. CDR3 coding DNA: TGCAGCGTTGAAGGTCCTACGAACACCGGGGAGCTGTTTTTT. The encoded protein is CSVEGPTNTGELFF. The chain recombines TRBV29-1 with TRBJ2-2; no clear D gene. Germline CDR1 reads SQVTM; CDR2 reads ANQGSEA. V gave up 1 base and J gave up 0 bases, with 6 bases separating them. This CDR3 comprises 14 residues.

This clone was counted between two and nine times. This chain links TRBV29-1 with TRBJ2-1; D may match TRBD1 or TRBD2 (7 bases each). With 8 bases removed from V and 7 bases from J, the gap between germline ends came to 24 bases. The CDR3 is made up of 15 amino acids. The germline gives CDR1 SQVTM, CDR2 ANQGSEA. CDR3 residues: CSIYEGAGESNEQFF. CDR3 bases: TGCAGCATTTACGAGGGGGCGGGAGAATCGAATGAGCAGTTCTTC.

This clone was recorded at least ten times. The V call is TRBV28, the J call TRBJ2-6; D gene uncertain. Germline V gene lookup returns CDR1 MDHEN and CDR2 SYDVKM. V gave up 4 bases and J gave up 3 bases, with 13 bases separating them. This CDR3 contains 16 residues. The CDR3 reads CASSSSGRFGANVLTF. For the CDR3, the DNA is TGTGCCAGCAGTTCCTCGGGTCGCTTTGGGGCCAACGTCCTGACTTTC. Full variable domain (outside the CDR3, taken from reference TRBV28 and TRBJ2-6): DVKVTQSSRYLVKRTGEKVFLECVQDMDHENMFWYRQDPGLGLRLIYFSYDVKMKEKGDIPEGYSVSREKKERFSLILESASTNQTSMYLCASSSSGRFGANVLTFGAGSRLTVL.

This sequence joins TRBV29-1 and TRBJ1-1; D remains unclear. CDR1 is SQVTM and CDR2 is ANQGSEA in the germline V gene. This CDR3 comprises 12 residues. Trimming stripped 4 bases from V and 1 base from J, with 7 bases between. The CDR3 DNA is TGCAGCGTTGCCCAGGCGAACACTGAAGCTTTCTTT. Protein: CSVAQANTEAFF.